The TCR beta chain described here comes from a study of T cell responses to AZD1222 COVID-19 vaccine. The study, taken as a whole, reports: It should be noted that donors were predominantly white British and more often female, and clonal diversity was possibly underestimated. Spike was spanned by vaccine-associated CD4 TCRs, which were dominant at 160-218 and 743-854.

The V and J ends lost 5 bases and 1 base respectively, with 11 bases between them. Germline CDR1 is SEHNR and CDR2 is FQNEAQ (reference sequence). There are 14 residues in the CDR3. This clone was counted only a few times. Its target is unknown. Only in-frame clones appear in the TCRdb table, and some are missing; sequencing was by immunoSEQ multiplex PCR. This sample has 80,000 to 90,000 clones; around 90% occur once, and the top ten carry approximately 5%. This rearrangement joins TRBV7-9 to TRBJ2-5, with a possible D match to TRBD1 (6 bases). The sequence was obtained from an adult who received the AZD1222 COVID-19 vaccine. The material was peripheral blood, obtained 28 days after the second AZD1222 dose. CDR3 protein: CASSRAGAQETQYF. CDR3 sequence (DNA): TGTGCCAGCAGCCGGGCAGGGGCCCAAGAGACCCAGTACTTC.